This T cell receptor beta chain was captured in a study of T cell responses to AZD1222 COVID-19 vaccine. Broader study findings: Samples come after the peak T cell response, not at day 14. White British people made up most donors, females outnumbered males, and clonal diversity was possibly underestimated. Reports indicate that nearly half of spike-specific TCRs are directed at unmutated variant regions. Spike-specific TCRs gained breadth and depth after people received two AZD1222 doses.

With regard to this clone: Its antigen is currently unknown.

The table came from immunoSEQ multiplex PCR; TCRdb's copy has only in-frame clones and leaves some out. This sample has 100,000 to 150,000 clones, with about 90% found just once. The CDR3 is 11 amino acids. The germline CDR1 and CDR2 sequences are SGHAT and FQNNGV. Trimming pared 7 bases from V and 2 bases from J, leaving 4 bases between. This TCR came from an adult in good health. The chain is built from TRBV11-2 and TRBJ2-3; no clear D gene. Here the sequenced sample was peripheral blood, taken on day 0 of MenACWY control vaccination. Written as DNA, the CDR3 is TGTGCCAGCACCTACACAGATACGCAGTATTTT. It translates to CASTYTDTQYF.